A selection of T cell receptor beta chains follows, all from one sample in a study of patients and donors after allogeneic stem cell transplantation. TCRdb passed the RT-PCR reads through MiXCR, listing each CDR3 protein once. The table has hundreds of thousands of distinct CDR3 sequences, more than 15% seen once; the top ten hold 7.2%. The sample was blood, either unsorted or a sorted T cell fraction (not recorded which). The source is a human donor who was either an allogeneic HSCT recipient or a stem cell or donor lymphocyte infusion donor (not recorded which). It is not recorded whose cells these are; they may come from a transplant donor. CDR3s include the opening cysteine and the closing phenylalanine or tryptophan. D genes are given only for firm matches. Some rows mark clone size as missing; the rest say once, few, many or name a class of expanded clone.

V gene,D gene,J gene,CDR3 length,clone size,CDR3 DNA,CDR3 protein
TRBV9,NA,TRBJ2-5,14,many,TGTGCCAGCAGCGCCGGGACTTATCAAGAGACCCAGTACTTC,CASSAGTYQETQYF
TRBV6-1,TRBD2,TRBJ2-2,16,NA,TGTGCCAGCAGTCCTTGGGGGGGAAAAACGACCGGGGAGCTGTTTTTT,CASSPWGGKTTGELFF
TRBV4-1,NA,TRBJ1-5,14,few,TGCGCCAGCAGCGACCCGGCCAGCAATCAGCCCCAGCATTTT,CASSDPASNQPQHF
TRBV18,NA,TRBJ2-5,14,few,TGTGCCAGCTCACCAAGAAAGGGACGGGAGACCCAGTACTTC,CASSPRKGRETQYF
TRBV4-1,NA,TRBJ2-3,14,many,TGCGCCAGCAGCCAAGATCGAGCGACAGATACGCAGTATTTT,CASSQDRATDTQYF
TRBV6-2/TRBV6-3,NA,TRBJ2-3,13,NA,TGTGCCAGCAGTTTCGGTTACACAGATACGCAGTATTTT,CASSFGYTDTQYF
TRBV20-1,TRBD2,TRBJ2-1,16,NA,TGCAGTGCTACAATACTAGCGACCCCCCCCTACAATGAGCAGTTCTTC,CSATILATPPYNEQFF
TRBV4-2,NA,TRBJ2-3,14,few,TGTGCCAGCAGCCGGGATCTAAACGGGGTTACGCAGTATTTT,CASSRDLNGVTQYF
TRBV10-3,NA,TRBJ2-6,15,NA,TGTGCCATCAGTAAGGGCTCTGCGGGGGCCAACGTCCTGACTTTC,CAISKGSAGANVLTF
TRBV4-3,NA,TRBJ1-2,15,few,TGCGCCAGCAAGGTGGAATCGGGACGGTTCTATGGCTACACCTTC,CASKVESGRFYGYTF
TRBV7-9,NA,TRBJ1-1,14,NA,TGTGCCAGCAGCCAAATTCAGTTGAACACTGAAGCTTTCTTT,CASSQIQLNTEAFF
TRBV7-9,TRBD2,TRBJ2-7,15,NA,TGTGCCAGCAGGACTAGCGGGGGGAGCTCCTACGAGCGGTACTTC,CASRTSGGSSYERYF
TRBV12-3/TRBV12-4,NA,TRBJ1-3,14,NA,TGTGCCAGCAGTTTCCGCTTTCGGACCGTCACCATATATTTT,CASSFRFRTVTIYF
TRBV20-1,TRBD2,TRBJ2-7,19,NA,TGCAGTGCTCCCCCAGAGGGAGCGGGGGGGCCCCCGAGCTCCTACGAGCAGTACTTC,CSAPPEGAGGPPSSYEQYF
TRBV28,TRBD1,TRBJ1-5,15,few,TGTGCCAGCATTTCAGGGGGGGAAGGCAATCAGCCCCAGCATTTT,CASISGGEGNQPQHF
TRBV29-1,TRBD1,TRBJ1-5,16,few,TGCAGCGTCCTACTATCAGGGGGCGCGGGCAATCAGCCCCAGCATTTT,CSVLLSGGAGNQPQHF
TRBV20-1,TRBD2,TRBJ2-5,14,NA,TGCAGTGCTAGACCGACTAGCCTTGAAGAGACCCAGTACTTC,CSARPTSLEETQYF
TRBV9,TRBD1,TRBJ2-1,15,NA,TGTGCCAGCAGCGCCAACAGGGGCCCTGACAATGAGCAGTTCTTC,CASSANRGPDNEQFF